One and the same sample provided the 13 T cell receptor beta chains below, sequenced in a study of radiotherapy plus CTLA-4 blockade in lung cancer. TCRdb's copy holds only in-frame clones and misses some; the assay was immunoSEQ multiplex PCR. The sample records about 73,000 clones, about nine tenths being singletons. Sequencing used peripheral blood, obtained from a patient treated with radiotherapy plus ipilimumab. The receptors were gathered from a human donor with non-small cell lung cancer that progressed on radiotherapy plus ipilimumab.

The rearrangement uses TRBV5-6 and TRBJ1-6, with no clear D. The CDR3 loop spans 17 amino acids. The V gene's germline CDR1 is SGHDT and CDR2 YYEEEE. Trimming cost V 1 base and J 2 bases, with 13 bases left between them. CDR3 loop: CASSLNTGWAYNSPLHF. The CDR3 region has the DNA TGTGCCAGCAGCTTGAATACTGGGTGGGCCTATAATTCACCCCTCCACTTT.

The V and J genes are TRBV7-9 and TRBJ1-1; D perhaps matches TRBD1 (6 bases). This CDR3 comprises 13 residues. Germline CDR1 and CDR2: SEHNR and FQNEAQ (reference sequence). Trimming pared 5 bases from V and 8 bases from J, leaving 15 bases between. CDR3 bases: TGTGCCAGCAGCAGGACAGATAGCTTAGAAGCTTTCTTT. This translates into CASSRTDSLEAFF.

The chain has TRBV28 and TRBJ1-5; D is possibly TRBD1 (6 bases). CDR3 size: 12 residues. Germline-derived CDR1 and CDR2 are MDHEN and SYDVKM. The V gene lost 11 bases and the J gene lost 6 bases, with 14 bases spanning the gap. CDR3 region: CAGGGGLQPQHF. CDR3 DNA: TGTGCCGGCGGAGGGGGTCTTCAGCCCCAGCATTTT. Drawing the rest from reference TRBV28 and TRBJ1-5, the complete variable domain is DVKVTQSSRYLVKRTGEKVFLECVQDMDHENMFWYRQDPGLGLRLIYFSYDVKMKEKGDIPEGYSVSREKKERFSLILESASTNQTSMYLCAGGGGLQPQHFGDGTRLSIL.

As regards this clone: One end of the junction does not line up with germline, which may come from a read error. The V gene is TRBV19, the J gene TRBJ1-5; D gene ambiguous. The CDR3 runs 13 residues. Germline V CDR1 and CDR2: LNHDA, SQIVND (reference sequence). This chain's CDR3 is CASSLDWYQPQHF. In DNA form, the CDR3 reads TGTGCCAGTAGTCTAGATTGGTACCAGCCCCAGCATTTT.

V usage is TRBV6-5 and J usage is TRBJ1-2, with TRBD1 as a possible D gene (6 bases). Germline V gene lookup returns CDR1 MNHEY and CDR2 SVGAGI. Trimming removed 6 bases from V and 4 bases from J, with 15 bases in between. The CDR3 extends over 14 amino acids. As DNA, the CDR3 is TGTGCCAGCAGACGCACCCAACAGGGCTATGGCTACACCTTC. Its translation is CASRRTQQGYGYTF.

This clone was observed a single time. The V gene is TRBV4-2, the J gene TRBJ1-2; the D gene is possibly TRBD1 (5 bases). The CDR3 covers 14 residues. The V and J ends lost 0 bases and 3 bases respectively, with 8 bases between them. The germline gives CDR1 LGHNA, CDR2 YNFKEQ. The CDR3: CASSQDPGDYGYTF. DNA for the CDR3: TGTGCCAGCAGCCAAGATCCGGGGGACTATGGCTACACCTTC.

The chain carries TRBV25-1 and TRBJ2-3; D tentatively reads TRBD1 or TRBD2 (5 bases each). V dropped 4 bases and J dropped 3 bases, with 14 bases sitting between them. CDR1 is MGHDK, CDR2 SYGVNS, per germline. The CDR3 totals 15 residues. The CDR3 DNA sequence: TGTGCCAGCAGTGGGGGGATTCGGCGTACAGATACGCAGTATTTT. Translating it yields CASSGGIRRTDTQYF.

The chain uses TRBV5-4 and TRBJ2-1; 10 nucleotides agree with TRBD2. The CDR3 is made up of 15 amino acids. Unmatched junction bases numbered 6, after V lost 1 base and J lost 8 bases. The germline V gene has CDR1 SGHNT and CDR2 YYREEE (reference sequence). The CDR3 DNA follows: TGTGCCAGCAGCTTGTGGCTAGCGGGAGCGGATGAGCAGTTCTTC. Encoded protein: CASSLWLAGADEQFF.

The J gene is TRBJ2-7, the V gene TRBV5-1; D ambiguous. Germline V gene data show CDR1 as SGHRS and CDR2 as YFSETQ. This CDR3 spans 11 amino acids. Trimming left V 4 bases short and J 12 bases short, with 14 bases between. CDR3 in amino acids: CASSPLEKLYV. The CDR3 nucleotides read TGCGCCAGCAGCCCCTTAGAAAAGTTGTACGTC.

This chain joins TRBV28 and TRBJ2-1, with 10 bases lining up with TRBD2. V trimming: 4 bases; J trimming: 8 bases; junction bases outside the gene matches: 11. Germline V gives CDR1 MDHEN, CDR2 SYDVKM. This CDR3 contains 16 residues. The CDR3 DNA reads as TGTGCCAGCAGTTCCGTCTCTAGCGGGAGCCTCGATGAGCAGTTCTTC. It is translated as CASSSVSSGSLDEQFF.

The V call is TRBV5-4, the J call TRBJ2-7; 8 nucleotides line up with TRBD1. This CDR3 has 16 amino acids. V shed 4 bases, J shed 0 bases, and the junction held 9 bases outside the gene matches. CDR1 and CDR2 (germline): SGHNT, YYREEE (reference sequence). The CDR3 DNA reads TGTGCCAGCAGCATATTTCAGGGGGCGGACTCCTACGAGCAGTACTTC. This codes for CASSIFQGADSYEQYF. The whole variable domain, filled in from reference TRBV5-4 and TRBJ2-7, reads ETGVTQSPTHLIKTRGQQVTLRCSSQSGHNTVSWYQQALGQGPQFIFQYYREEENGRGNFPPRFSGLQFPNYSSELNVNALELDDSALYLCASSIFQGADSYEQYFGPGTRLTVT.

The chain uses TRBV2 and TRBJ2-3; 11 nucleotides agree with TRBD2. V was pared by 4 bases and J by 4 bases, with 7 bases of the junction left unmatched. The CDR3 contains 16 residues. Germline CDR1 and CDR2: SNHLY and FYNNEI. The CDR3 protein is CASSAPTSGRSDTQYF. The CDR3 nucleotides are TGTGCCAGCAGTGCCCCCACTAGCGGGAGATCAGATACGCAGTATTTT. The entire variable domain, with the rest obtained from reference TRBV2 and TRBJ2-3, is as follows: EPEVTQTPSHQVTQMGQEVILRCVPISNHLYFYWYRQILGQKVEFLVSFYNNEISEKSEIFDDQFSVERPDGSNFTLKIRSTKLEDSAMYFCASSAPTSGRSDTQYFGPGTRLTVL.

This chain uses TRBV30 with TRBJ2-7, with D unclear. CDR1 GTSNPN and CDR2 SVGIG come from the germline V gene (reference sequence). V lost 0 bases and J lost 3, with 6 bases in between. CDR3 length equals 12 residues. For the CDR3, the DNA is TGTGCCTGGAGTGTAATAAACTACGAGCAGTACTTC. Translating gives CAWSVINYEQYF.